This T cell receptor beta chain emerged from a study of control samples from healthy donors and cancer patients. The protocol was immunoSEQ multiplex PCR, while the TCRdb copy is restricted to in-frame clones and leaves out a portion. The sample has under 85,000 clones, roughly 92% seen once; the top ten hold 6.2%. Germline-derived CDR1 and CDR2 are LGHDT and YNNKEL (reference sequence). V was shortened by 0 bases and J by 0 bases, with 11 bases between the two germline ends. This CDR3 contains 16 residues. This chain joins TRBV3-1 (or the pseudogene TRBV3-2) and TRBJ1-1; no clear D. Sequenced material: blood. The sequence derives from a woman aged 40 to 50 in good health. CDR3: CASSQDEIRMNTEAFF. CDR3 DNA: TGTGCCAGCAGCCAAGATGAAATCCGCATGAACACTGAAGCTTTCTTT.